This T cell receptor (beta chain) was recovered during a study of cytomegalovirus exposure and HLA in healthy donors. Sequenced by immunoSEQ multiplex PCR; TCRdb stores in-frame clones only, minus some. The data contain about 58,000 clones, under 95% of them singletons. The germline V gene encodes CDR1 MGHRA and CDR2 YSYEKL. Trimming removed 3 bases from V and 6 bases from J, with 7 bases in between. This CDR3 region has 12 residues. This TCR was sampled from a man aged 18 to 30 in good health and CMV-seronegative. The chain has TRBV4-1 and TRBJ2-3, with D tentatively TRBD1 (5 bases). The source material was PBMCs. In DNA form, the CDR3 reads TGCGCCAGCAGCCATTCAGGGGATACGCAGTATTTT. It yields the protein CASSHSGDTQYF.